Sequencing of this TCR beta chain was carried out in a study of PD-L1 blockade in urothelial cancer. Trimming removed 8 bases at V and 6 bases at J, with 10 bases between. CDR1 and CDR2 (germline): MDHEN, SYDVKM. CDR3 size: 12 residues. Time point described: peripheral blood 6 weeks after treatment start. TCRdb keeps only in-frame clones here, not all; method: immunoSEQ multiplex PCR. The repertoire includes about 48,000 clones, 70% to 90% of them detected once, and 8.8% sits in the top ten. The sample here was PBMCs, taken around atezolizumab (anti-PD-L1) treatment. This TCR came from a man between 65 and 85 years old with urothelial cancer. The chain recombines TRBV28 with TRBJ1-4; D is uncertain. Here the CDR3 DNA reads TGTGCCAGCCGGCGCGGTTATGAAAAACTGTTTTTT. Encoded protein: CASRRGYEKLFF.